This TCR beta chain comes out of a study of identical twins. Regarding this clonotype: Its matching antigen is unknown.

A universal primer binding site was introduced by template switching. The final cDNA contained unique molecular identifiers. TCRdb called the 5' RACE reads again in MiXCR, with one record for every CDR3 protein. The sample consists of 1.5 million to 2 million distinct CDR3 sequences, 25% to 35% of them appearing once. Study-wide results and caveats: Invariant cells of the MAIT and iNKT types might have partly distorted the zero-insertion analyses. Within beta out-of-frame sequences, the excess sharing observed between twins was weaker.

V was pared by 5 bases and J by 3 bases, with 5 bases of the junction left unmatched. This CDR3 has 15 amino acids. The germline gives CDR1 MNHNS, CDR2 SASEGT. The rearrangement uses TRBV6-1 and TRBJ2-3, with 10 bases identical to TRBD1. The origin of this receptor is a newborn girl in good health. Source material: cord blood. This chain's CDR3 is CASSRQGAKTDTQYF. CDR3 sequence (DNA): TGTGCCAGCAGTAGACAGGGGGCGAAGACAGATACGCAGTATTTT.